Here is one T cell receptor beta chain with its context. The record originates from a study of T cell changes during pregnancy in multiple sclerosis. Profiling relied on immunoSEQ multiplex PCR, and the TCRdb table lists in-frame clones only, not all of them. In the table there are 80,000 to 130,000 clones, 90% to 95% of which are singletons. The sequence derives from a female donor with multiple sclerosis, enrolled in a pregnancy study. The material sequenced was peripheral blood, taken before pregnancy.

CDR3 protein: CASSRNSGHTGELFF. The CDR3 bases are TGTGCCAGTAGTAGGAATAGCGGACACACCGGGGAGCTGTTTTTT. The chain joins TRBV19 to TRBJ2-2; perhaps TRBD2 as D (6 bases). With 4 bases removed from V and 3 bases from J, the gap between germline ends came to 12 bases. CDR1 and CDR2 (germline): LNHDA, SQIVND (reference sequence). The CDR3 is 15 residues long. Together with reference TRBV19 and TRBJ2-2, the CDR3 gives the full variable domain: DGGITQSPKYLFRKEGQNVTLSCEQNLNHDAMYWYRQDPGQGLRLIYYSQIVNDFQKGDIAEGYSVSREKKESFPLTVTSAQKNPTAFYLCASSRNSGHTGELFFGEGSRLTVL.